This passage covers 21 T cell receptor beta chains from one sample sequenced in a study of cytomegalovirus exposure and HLA in healthy donors. 13 Jbeta primers and 60 Vbeta primers were used for the PCR. Data came from immunoSEQ multiplex PCR; TCRdb stores just in-frame clones and leaves some out. The sample lists about 180,000 clones; approximately 88% were seen once. Sequencing was performed on PBMCs. All receptors derive from a young man in good health and CMV-seronegative.

V and J are TRBV5-6 and TRBJ1-2; the match to TRBD1 covers 9 bases. The germline CDR1 and CDR2 sequences are SGHDT and YYEEEE. J gave up 5 bases and V 2 bases, and 4 bases lay outside the gene matches. The length of the CDR3 is 14 residues. Written as DNA, the CDR3 is TGTGCCAGCAGCTTCGACAGGGGGGGATATGGCTACACCTTC. Protein sequence: CASSFDRGGYGYTF.

J is TRBJ1-5 and V is TRBV5-5; D not certain. The CDR3 runs 15 residues. V lost 2 bases and J lost 5, with 14 bases in between. Germline values: CDR1 SGHKS, CDR2 YYEKEE (reference sequence). CDR3: CASSLIGSMDQPQHF. DNA of the CDR3: TGTGCCAGCAGCTTAATAGGGAGTATGGATCAGCCCCAGCATTTT.

This sequence joins TRBV19 and TRBJ2-1; 7 nucleotides match TRBD1. Trimming removed 5 bases from V and 11 bases from J; junction bases left unmatched: 9. The CDR3 is 13 residues long. Germline CDR1 reads LNHDA; CDR2 reads SQIVND (reference sequence). CDR3 protein: CASSPGQQGKQFF. CDR3 DNA: TGTGCCAGTAGTCCGGGACAGCAGGGCAAGCAGTTCTTC.

The chain couples TRBV27 to TRBJ1-4, with unresolved D. Per germline, CDR1 MNHEY and CDR2 SMNVEV (reference sequence). V lost 5 bases, J lost 8 bases, and 15 bases lay in between. CDR3 length: 14 amino acids. CDR3 DNA sequence: TGTGCCAGCAGTCTAGTAAGAACGAAGGAAAAACTGTTTTTT. It translates to CASSLVRTKEKLFF.

This chain links TRBV6-5 with TRBJ2-3; D is possibly TRBD2 (5 bases). Germline CDR1 and CDR2: MNHEY and SVGAGI. The CDR3 length is 14 residues. The ends were cut back, 5 bases at V and 0 bases at J, with 9 bases in the middle. The CDR3: CASSKRTSTDTQYF. Here the CDR3 DNA reads TGTGCCAGCAGTAAAAGGACTAGCACAGATACGCAGTATTTT.

The genes are TRBV28 and TRBJ1-2; TRBD1 matches 9 bases. Germline V gene lookup returns CDR1 MDHEN and CDR2 SYDVKM. Trimming took 6 bases from V and 5 from J; bases not matched to a gene: 4. CDR3 length: 13 residues. The CDR3 nucleotides read TGTGCCAGCAGGAGGGGACAGGGATATGGCTACACCTTC. The encoded protein is CASRRGQGYGYTF.

In this sample, this clone turned up once. The chain combines TRBV6-1 with TRBJ1-1; TRBD1 aligns across 10 bases. Germline V gives CDR1 MNHNS, CDR2 SASEGT. V trimming: 8 bases; J trimming: 5 bases; junction bases outside the gene matches: 8. The CDR3 runs to 14 residues. For the CDR3, the DNA is TGTGCCAGCTGTTTATGGACAGGGGGGACTGAAGCTTTCTTT. This sequence encodes CASCLWTGGTEAFF.

The genes are TRBV11-3 and TRBJ2-7; TRBD2 is a possible D gene (6 bases). Between the trimmed V and J ends, which lost 5 bases and 7 bases, there was a span of 18 bases. The CDR3 has 14 amino acids. The V gene's germline CDR1 is SGHNT and CDR2 YENEEA. Here the CDR3 DNA reads TGTGCCAGCAGCCCACCCGGGACTGGACGAGAGCAGTACTTC. This gives the protein CASSPPGTGREQYF.

The chain recombines TRBV2 with TRBJ1-1; D is undetermined. The CDR3 is 15 residues long. Trimming cost V 4 bases and J 6 bases, with 18 bases left between them. The germline CDR1 and CDR2 sequences are SNHLY and FYNNEI. CDR3 residues: CASSGKRQETSEAFF. Written as DNA, the CDR3 is TGTGCCAGCAGTGGCAAGCGGCAGGAGACTTCTGAAGCTTTCTTT.

The CDR3 is CASSYSGQTNSPLHF. CDR3 in DNA: TGTGCCAGCAGTTACTCTGGGCAGACTAATTCACCCCTCCACTTT. The chain carries TRBV6-5 and TRBJ1-6; no clear D gene. Germline V gene data show CDR1 as MNHEY and CDR2 as SVGAGI. The CDR3 totals 15 residues. Trimming took off 0 bases at V and 6 bases at J, with 9 bases between the two ends.

This chain uses TRBV2 with TRBJ1-2, with 10 bases lining up with TRBD1. V shed 4 bases and J 6 bases; nucleotides not matched to a gene: 2. The CDR3 is 13 amino acids. CDR1 and CDR2 (germline): SNHLY, FYNNEI. CDR3 DNA sequence: TGTGCCAGCAGTGGGGGGACAGGGGATGGCTACACCTTC. This translates into CASSGGTGDGYTF.

The chain combines TRBV5-1 with TRBJ2-7; 9 bases agree with TRBD1. The V gene end was trimmed by 4 bases and the J gene end by 2 bases; junction bases not matched to a gene: 10. This CDR3 is 16 amino acids long. CDR1 and CDR2 (germline): SGHRS, YFSETQ. CDR3 region: CASSIGTGRKAYEQYF. The CDR3, as DNA: TGCGCCAGCAGCATCGGGACAGGGAGGAAAGCCTACGAGCAGTACTTC.

The genes are TRBV2 and TRBJ2-7; 7 nucleotides align to TRBD1. Germline V gene lookup returns CDR1 SNHLY and CDR2 FYNNEI. CDR3 length: 15 residues. V was pared by 2 bases and J by 4 bases, with 8 bases of the junction left unmatched. The CDR3 protein is CASSEREGAEYEQYF. The CDR3 DNA reads TGTGCCAGCAGTGAAAGAGAGGGGGCGGAGTACGAGCAGTACTTC.

The chain combines TRBV29-1 with TRBJ2-3, with 10 bases aligning to TRBD2. The CDR3 is made up of 15 amino acids. Losses at the gene ends were 7 bases for V and 0 bases for J; bases not matched to a gene: 7. Germline-derived CDR1 and CDR2 are SQVTM and ANQGSEA. DNA for the CDR3: TGCAGCGCAACCCGGACTAGCGGTAGCACAGATACGCAGTATTTT. Translation: CSATRTSGSTDTQYF.

As to this clone: The CDR3 end shows no conserved phenylalanine or tryptophan, and so a read error is likely. The DNA is left out, because the CDR3 cannot be placed on it with certainty; the CDR3 is given as TCRdb lists it. The V call is TRBV11-2, the J call TRBJ2-7; TRBD2 is the table's D call and was not checked against the DNA. CDR1 SGHAT and CDR2 FQNNGV come from the germline V gene. The CDR3 is 13 amino acids in total, end residues counted. The CDR3 sequence: CASSLGSGTPPFA.

The chain combines TRBV10-3 with TRBJ1-1; TRBD1 agrees at 12 bases. Trimming removed 4 bases from V and 4 bases from J; junction bases left unmatched: 4. The germline CDR1 and CDR2 sequences are ENHRY and SYGVKD. This CDR3 has 15 residues. CDR3 region: CAISGDRGRGTEAFF. The CDR3 DNA is TGTGCCATCAGTGGGGACAGGGGGCGGGGCACTGAAGCTTTCTTT.

The gene calls are TRBV16 and TRBJ1-5, with D possibly matching TRBD1 (5 bases). Per germline, CDR1 KGHSY and CDR2 FQNENV. V lost 2 bases and J lost 4, with 15 bases in between. The CDR3 length is 16 residues. DNA for the CDR3: TGTGCCAGCAGCCAACCCTACAGACAGCTGAATCAGCCCCAGCATTTT. Its protein is CASSQPYRQLNQPQHF. Full variable domain (missing parts from reference TRBV16 and TRBJ1-5): GEEVAQTPKHLVRGEGQKAKLYCAPIKGHSYVFWYQQVLKNEFKFLISFQNENVFDETGMPKERFSAKCLPNSPCSLEIQATKLEDSAVYFCASSQPYRQLNQPQHFGDGTRLSIL.

V and J are TRBV29-1 and TRBJ1-2, with no clear D. Deletions cut 8 bases from V and 3 bases from J, with 13 bases between. Germline-derived CDR1 and CDR2 are SQVTM and ANQGSEA. The CDR3 is 12 amino acids. The CDR3 sequence is CSLSSPYYGYTF. For the CDR3, the DNA is TGCAGCCTTAGTTCCCCCTACTATGGCTACACCTTC.

This rearrangement joins TRBV2 to TRBJ2-5; D is unresolved. Germline V gene sequence: CDR1 SNHLY, CDR2 FYNNEI. CDR3 size: 15 residues. V was shortened by 1 base and J by 3 bases, with 12 bases between the two germline ends. The CDR3, as DNA: TGTGCCAGCAGTGAAGGCCTAGTGAGGAAAGAGACCCAGTACTTC. It translates to CASSEGLVRKETQYF.

The genes are TRBV6-5 and TRBJ1-6; a possible D gene is TRBD1 (6 bases). CDR3 size: 14 residues. Germline CDR1 reads MNHEY; CDR2 reads SVGAGI. V gave up 6 bases and J gave up 15 bases, with 21 bases separating them. This CDR3 reads CASRQQGGGHRLHF. In DNA, the CDR3 is TGTGCCAGCAGACAACAGGGTGGGGGACATCGCCTCCACTTT.

The genes are TRBV7-9 and TRBJ2-3, with 15 bases that match TRBD2. The germline CDR1 and CDR2 sequences are SEHNR and FQNEAQ (reference sequence). Losses at the gene ends were 6 bases for V and 6 bases for J; bases not matched to a gene: 7. The CDR3 is 16 residues long. The CDR3 DNA sequence: TGTGCCAGCAGTCCAGGACTAGCGGGAGGGCAGGATACGCAGTATTTT. Amino acid sequence: CASSPGLAGGQDTQYF.